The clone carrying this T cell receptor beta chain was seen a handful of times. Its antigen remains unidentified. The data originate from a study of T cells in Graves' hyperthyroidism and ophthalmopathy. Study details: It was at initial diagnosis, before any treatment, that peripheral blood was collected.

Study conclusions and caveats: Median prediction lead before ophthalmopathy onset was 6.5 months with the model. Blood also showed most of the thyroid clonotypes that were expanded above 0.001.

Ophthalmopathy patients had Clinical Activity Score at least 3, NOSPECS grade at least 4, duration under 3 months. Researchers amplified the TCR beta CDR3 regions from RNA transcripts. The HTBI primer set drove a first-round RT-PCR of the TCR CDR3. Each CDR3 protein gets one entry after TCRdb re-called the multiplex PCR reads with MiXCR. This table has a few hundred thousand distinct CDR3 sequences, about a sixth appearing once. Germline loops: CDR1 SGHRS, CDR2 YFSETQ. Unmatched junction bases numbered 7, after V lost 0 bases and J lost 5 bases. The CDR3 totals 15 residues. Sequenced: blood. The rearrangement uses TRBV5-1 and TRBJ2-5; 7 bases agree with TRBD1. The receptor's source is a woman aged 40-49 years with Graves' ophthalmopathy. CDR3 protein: CASSLEATGVETQYF. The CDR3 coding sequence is TGCGCCAGCAGCTTGGAAGCTACAGGGGTTGAGACCCAGTACTTC.